This paragraph reports one T cell receptor (beta chain). Source study methods: Reference gene primer amplification gave nucleated cell count estimates. Libraries were prepared by immunoSEQ multiplex PCR; TCRdb keeps only in-frame clonotypes and omits some of them. That table furnishes V, J and clone size, whereas the DNA furnished D and trimming. Counted here are hundreds of thousands of clones, around four fifths occurring once; the ten biggest clones make up more than 25%. The sample originates from a study of blood T cell repertoires in COVID-19. Study summary: Sites in the United States, Italy and Spain provided acute and convalescent COVID-19 samples. The analysed material was cDNA or gDNA that came from T cells, B-cell-depleted T cells, or PBMCs.

The receptor's source is a man aged 35 to 55 with acute or convalescent COVID-19. Sequenced sample: peripheral blood.

This CDR3 is CASSQARDPTNEKLFF. The CDR3 coding sequence is TGCGCCAGCAGCCAAGCGCGGGACCCAACTAATGAAAAACTGTTTTTT. The chain carries TRBV4-1 and TRBJ1-4; TRBD1 is a possible D gene (5 bases). Trimming took off 1 base at V and 0 bases at J, with 9 bases between the two ends. This CDR3 comprises 16 residues. In germline, CDR1 is MGHRA, CDR2 YSYEKL.